The next 14 T cell receptor beta chains were all read from a single sample in a study of blood T cell repertoires in COVID-19. Sequenced by immunoSEQ multiplex PCR; TCRdb stores in-frame clones only, minus some. The repertoire has about 180,000 clones, approximately 85% of them found once; the top ten carry more than 7.5%. Specimen: PBMCs or T cells enriched from blood (not recorded which). The receptor set was obtained from a woman younger than 45 who had recovered from COVID-19.

The chain combines TRBV7-9 with TRBJ1-6, with no clear D. Trimming took off 2 bases at V and 7 bases at J, with 12 bases between the two ends. The CDR3 sequence is 15 residues long. The germline gives CDR1 SEHNR, CDR2 FQNEAQ (reference sequence). The CDR3 DNA sequence: TGTGCCAGCAGCTTAAGCTCTACAGACAATTCACCCCTCCACTTT. This gives the protein CASSLSSTDNSPLHF.

This clone was counted between two and nine times. The rearrangement uses TRBV2 and TRBJ1-4, with 9 bases aligning to TRBD1. The CDR3 length is 17 residues. V shed 1 base, J shed 3 bases, and the junction held 6 bases outside the gene matches. Germline V gene sequence: CDR1 SNHLY, CDR2 FYNNEI. The CDR3 region is CASSEVRDRVANEKLFF. CDR3 sequence (DNA): TGTGCCAGCAGTGAAGTCCGGGACAGGGTTGCTAATGAAAAACTGTTTTTT.

V and J are TRBV9 and TRBJ1-1; D is uncertain. V shed 1 base and J shed 1 base, with 14 bases lying between them. This CDR3 has 16 residues. Germline lookup yields CDR1 SGDLS and CDR2 YYNGEE. The CDR3 loop is CASSVSYRDGNTEAFF. The CDR3 region has the DNA TGTGCCAGCAGCGTATCTTACAGAGACGGGAACACTGAAGCTTTCTTT.

The V gene is TRBV5-1, the J gene TRBJ2-1; 9 bases fit TRBD1. This CDR3 is built from 18 residues. CDR1 and CDR2 from the germline V gene are SGHRS and YFSETQ. After removal of 6 bases from V and 7 bases from J, the junction contained 20 bases not matched to a gene. The CDR3 DNA is TGCGCCAGCACCACTCGTACTACCTGGGACAGGGAGGTAAATGAGCAGTTCTTC. This sequence encodes CASTTRTTWDREVNEQFF.

This clone came up once. The chain recombines TRBV29-1 with TRBJ1-4; D uncertain. Germline V gives CDR1 SQVTM, CDR2 ANQGSEA. The CDR3 runs to 13 residues. CDR3 DNA sequence: TGCAGTGGGAGGTCGGCCTCCCCGGAAAAACTGTTTTTT. As protein: CSGRSASPEKLFF.

The gene calls are TRBV15 and TRBJ1-2, with no clear D. CDR1 is LNHNV, CDR2 YYDKDF, per germline (reference sequence). The CDR3 contains 13 residues. V was shortened by 4 bases and J by 5 bases, with 11 bases between the two germline ends. The CDR3 nucleotides are TGTGCCACCAGCAAAACATCCTTATATGGCTACACCTTC. Translated, it gives CATSKTSLYGYTF.

The chain combines TRBV7-2 with TRBJ2-3; a weak D match, TRBD2 (5 bases). Germline V CDR1 and CDR2: SGHTA, FQGNSA. CDR3 size: 14 residues. V lost 1 base and J 14 bases, leaving 19 bases between the germline ends. DNA for the CDR3: TGTGCCAGCAGCTTAGGTGGGAGAGCCCTACCCGGGTATTTT. Amino acids: CASSLGGRALPGYF.

The V and J genes are TRBV12-3 or TRBV12-4 and TRBJ2-7; a possible D gene is TRBD2 (5 bases). This CDR3 has 13 amino acids. Deletions cut 5 bases from V and 0 bases from J, with 8 bases between. The DNA for the CDR3 is TGTGCCAGCAGTGGGGAGAGCTCCTACGAGCAGTACTTC. It is translated as CASSGESSYEQYF.

The chain recombines TRBV6-5 with TRBJ2-7; 8 bases map to TRBD1. Germline lookup yields CDR1 MNHEY and CDR2 SVGAGI. This CDR3 spans 14 amino acids. V lost 4 bases to trimming and J lost 3 bases; unmatched junction nucleotides: 5. For the CDR3, the DNA is TGTGCCAGCAGTTCTGACAGGGGAATCTACGAGCAGTACTTC. It specifies CASSSDRGIYEQYF.

The chain links TRBV6-5 to TRBJ1-1; the D gene is possibly TRBD1 (5 bases). CDR1 and CDR2 (germline): MNHEY, SVGAGI. This CDR3 has 15 residues. Trimming took 2 bases from V and 7 from J, leaving 17 bases between them. CDR3 residues: CASSYRGQGPNEAFF. CDR3 DNA: TGTGCCAGCAGTTACCGAGGACAAGGGCCGAATGAAGCTTTCTTT.

This chain uses TRBV30 with TRBJ2-1; D is possibly TRBD1 (6 bases). The germline V and J ends were trimmed by 5 bases and 3 bases, with 23 bases remaining between them. The CDR3 has 17 residues. CDR1 is GTSNPN, CDR2 SVGIG, per germline (reference sequence). The CDR3 is CAWQGHPILRYYNEQFF. In DNA form, the CDR3 reads TGTGCCTGGCAGGGACACCCAATCCTGCGCTACTACAATGAGCAGTTCTTC.

This chain connects TRBV2 to TRBJ2-2; tentative D call: TRBD2 (5 bases). The CDR3 is 13 residues long. Germline-derived CDR1 and CDR2 are SNHLY and FYNNEI. Trimming stripped 6 bases from V and 5 bases from J, with 10 bases between. The CDR3 DNA follows: TGTGCCAGCAGGAGGGTGAGGACCGGGGAGCTGTTTTTT. It is translated as CASRRVRTGELFF. The whole variable domain, remainder taken from reference TRBV2 and TRBJ2-2, is EPEVTQTPSHQVTQMGQEVILRCVPISNHLYFYWYRQILGQKVEFLVSFYNNEISEKSEIFDDQFSVERPDGSNFTLKIRSTKLEDSAMYFCASRRVRTGELFFGEGSRLTVL.

The V call is TRBV7-9, the J call TRBJ2-7; TRBD2 aligns across 7 bases. Per germline, CDR1 SEHNR and CDR2 FQNEAQ (reference sequence). J gave up 6 bases and V 5 bases, and 10 bases lay outside the gene matches. The CDR3 spans 14 residues. The CDR3 loop is CASSQVGLTSEQYF. Written as DNA, the CDR3 is TGTGCCAGCAGCCAAGTGGGACTAACTTCCGAGCAGTACTTC.

The V call is TRBV7-9, the J call TRBJ2-4; TRBD1 matches at 7 bases. The CDR3 totals 16 residues. J was trimmed by 3 bases and V by 1 base; bases with no gene match: 6. CDR1 and CDR2 (germline): SEHNR, FQNEAQ (reference sequence). The CDR3 sequence: CASSLEGQHRKNIQYF. The CDR3 DNA sequence: TGTGCCAGCAGCTTAGAGGGACAGCACCGCAAAAACATTCAGTACTTC. Full variable domain (remainder filled in from reference TRBV7-9 and TRBJ2-4): DTGVSQNPRHKITKRGQNVTFRCDPISEHNRLYWYRQTLGQGPEFLTYFQNEAQLEKSRLLSDRFSAERPKGSFSTLEIQRTEQGDSAMYLCASSLEGQHRKNIQYFGAGTRLSVL.